This T cell receptor beta chain was identified during a study of blood T cell repertoires in COVID-19. Overall study: The origin of the acute and convalescent COVID-19 samples was the United States, Italy and Spain. From T cells, B-cell-depleted T cells, or PBMCs came the material, which was cDNA or gDNA.

As processed by the authors: The assay estimated nucleated cells by amplifying reference gene primers. The table came from immunoSEQ multiplex PCR; TCRdb's copy has only in-frame clones and leaves some out. V and J calls and clone size are those listed in that table; D and trimming were worked out from the DNA. Found here are some 210,000 clones, over 70% of them singletons; the top ten hold 2.5% to 3.5%. V was trimmed by 4 bases and J by 6 bases, leaving 10 bases between them. CDR1 is GTSNPN, CDR2 SVGIG, per germline (reference sequence). The CDR3 runs 12 residues. This clonotype was sampled from a man between 50 and 59 years old with active or convalescent COVID-19. The chain uses TRBV30 and TRBJ2-4; D is perhaps TRBD2 (5 bases). The specimen was peripheral blood. The CDR3 DNA follows: TGTGCCTGGACTAGCCCAGGAAACATTCAGTACTTC. Its protein is CAWTSPGNIQYF.